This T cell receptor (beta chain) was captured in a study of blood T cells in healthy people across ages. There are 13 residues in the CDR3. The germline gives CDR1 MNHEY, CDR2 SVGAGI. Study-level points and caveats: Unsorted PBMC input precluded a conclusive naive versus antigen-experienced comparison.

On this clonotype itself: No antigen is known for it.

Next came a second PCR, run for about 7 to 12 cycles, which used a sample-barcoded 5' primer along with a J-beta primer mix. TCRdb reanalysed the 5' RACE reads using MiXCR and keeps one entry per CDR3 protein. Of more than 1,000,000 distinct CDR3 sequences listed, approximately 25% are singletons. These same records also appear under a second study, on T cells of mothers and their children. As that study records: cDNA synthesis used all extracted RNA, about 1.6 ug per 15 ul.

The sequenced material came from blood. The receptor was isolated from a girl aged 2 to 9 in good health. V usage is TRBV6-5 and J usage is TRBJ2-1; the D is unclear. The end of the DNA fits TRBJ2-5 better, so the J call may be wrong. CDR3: CAGTKGHSQTQYF. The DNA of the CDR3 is TGTGCCGGCACGAAAGGGCATTCGCAGACCCAGTACTTC.